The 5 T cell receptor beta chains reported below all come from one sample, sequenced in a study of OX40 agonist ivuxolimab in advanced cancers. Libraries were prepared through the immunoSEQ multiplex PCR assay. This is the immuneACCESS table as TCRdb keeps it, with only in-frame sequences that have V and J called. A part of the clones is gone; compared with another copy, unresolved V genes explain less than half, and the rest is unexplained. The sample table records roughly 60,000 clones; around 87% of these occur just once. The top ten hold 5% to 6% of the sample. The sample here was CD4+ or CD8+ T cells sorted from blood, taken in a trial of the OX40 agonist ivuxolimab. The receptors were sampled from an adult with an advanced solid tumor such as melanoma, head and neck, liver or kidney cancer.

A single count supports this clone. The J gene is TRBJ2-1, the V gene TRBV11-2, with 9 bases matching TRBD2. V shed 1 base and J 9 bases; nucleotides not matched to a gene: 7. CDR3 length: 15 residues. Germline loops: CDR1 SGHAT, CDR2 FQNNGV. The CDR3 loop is CASSLVAGGPGEQFF. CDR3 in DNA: TGTGCCAGCAGCTTAGTTGCGGGGGGGCCTGGTGAGCAGTTCTTC.

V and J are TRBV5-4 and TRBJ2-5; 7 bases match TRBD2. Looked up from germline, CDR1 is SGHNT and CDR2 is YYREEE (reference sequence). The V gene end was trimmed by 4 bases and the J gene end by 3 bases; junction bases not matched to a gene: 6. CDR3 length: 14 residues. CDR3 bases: TGTGCCAGCAGCGGTTCGCGGGAGAAAGAGACCCAGTACTTC. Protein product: CASSGSREKETQYF.

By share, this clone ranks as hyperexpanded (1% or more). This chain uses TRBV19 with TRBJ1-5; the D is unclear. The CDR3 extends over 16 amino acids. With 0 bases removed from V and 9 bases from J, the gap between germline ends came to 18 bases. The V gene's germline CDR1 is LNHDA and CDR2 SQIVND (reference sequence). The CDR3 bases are TGTGCCAGTAGTATAGATCCCAGGACGGTCGGTTCGCCCCAGCATTTT. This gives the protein CASSIDPRTVGSPQHF.

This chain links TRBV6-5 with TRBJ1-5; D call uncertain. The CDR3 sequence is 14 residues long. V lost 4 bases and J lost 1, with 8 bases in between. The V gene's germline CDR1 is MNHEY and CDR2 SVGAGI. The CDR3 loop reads CASSWWGSNQPQHF. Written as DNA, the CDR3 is TGTGCCAGCAGTTGGTGGGGAAGCAATCAGCCCCAGCATTTT.

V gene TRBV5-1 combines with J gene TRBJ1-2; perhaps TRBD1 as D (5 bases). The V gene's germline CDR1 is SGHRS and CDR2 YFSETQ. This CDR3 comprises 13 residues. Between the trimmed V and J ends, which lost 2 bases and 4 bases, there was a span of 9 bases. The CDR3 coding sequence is TGCGCCAGCAGCTTAGCTGGGGGCTATGGCTACACCTTC. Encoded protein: CASSLAGGYGYTF.